A single sample is the source of the 22 T cell receptor beta chains below, sequenced in a study of blood T cell repertoires in COVID-19. Repertoires were generated with immunoSEQ multiplex PCR, while TCRdb's copy carries only in-frame clones and drops some. The table has just under 65,000 clones, roughly 75% seen once; the top ten hold over 12%. Sequencing input: peripheral blood. These receptors all stem from a man between 60 and 70 years old with COVID-19, enrolled during active disease.

The CDR3 spells CASIQGFSNEQFF. CDR3 coding DNA: TGTGCCAGCATACAGGGCTTTTCCAATGAGCAGTTCTTC. The rearrangement uses TRBV12-3 or TRBV12-4 and TRBJ2-1; D is perhaps TRBD1 (6 bases). This CDR3 is built from 13 residues. Trimming left V 7 bases short and J 6 bases short, with 13 bases between.

This chain connects TRBV11-3 to TRBJ2-7; 12 nucleotides line up with TRBD2. V trimming: 4 bases; J trimming: 3 bases; junction bases outside the gene matches: 7. This CDR3 is 16 amino acids long. Germline lookup yields CDR1 SGHNT and CDR2 YENEEA. The CDR3 spells CASSSPTSGGYYEQYF. In nucleotides, the CDR3 is TGTGCCAGCAGCTCACCGACTAGCGGGGGATACTACGAGCAGTACTTC.

This clone was found a few times. The V gene is TRBV7-7, the J gene TRBJ2-1; 9 positions agree with TRBD2. Unmatched junction bases numbered 6, after V lost 6 bases and J lost 3 bases. CDR1 is SSHAT and CDR2 is FNYEAQ in the germline V gene (reference sequence). The length of the CDR3 is 15 residues. CDR3 DNA: TGTGCCAGCAGTACCCTAGCGGGAAGCTACAATGAGCAGTTCTTC. It codes for CASSTLAGSYNEQFF.

This clone was observed a few times. CDR3 in DNA: TGTGCCAGCAGCACTTTCGGGGTGAACGGGGAGCTGTTTTTT. This sequence encodes CASSTFGVNGELFF. The chain links TRBV7-9 to TRBJ2-2, with D possibly matching TRBD2 (5 bases). This CDR3 region has 14 residues. With 5 bases removed from V and 7 bases from J, the gap between germline ends came to 14 bases. Germline-derived CDR1 and CDR2 are SEHNR and FQNEAQ (reference sequence).

Written as DNA, the CDR3 is TGTGCCAGCAGTTTACGGGGGACAGATCTTTCACCCCTCCACTTT. Protein product: CASSLRGTDLSPLHF. The V gene is TRBV27, the J gene TRBJ1-6; 7 bases agree with TRBD1. The CDR3 is 15 residues long. Germline assignment: CDR1 MNHEY and CDR2 SMNVEV (reference sequence). Unmatched junction bases numbered 7, after V lost 2 bases and J lost 9 bases.

The V and J genes are TRBV11-2 and TRBJ2-7; 7 positions match TRBD1. V lost 1 base to trimming and J lost 4 bases; unmatched junction nucleotides: 4. CDR1 and CDR2 from the germline V gene are SGHAT and FQNNGV. The CDR3 has 14 amino acids. CDR3 residues: CASSLGQGGYEQYF. The CDR3 DNA reads TGTGCCAGCAGCTTAGGACAGGGCGGATACGAGCAGTACTTC.

The chain carries TRBV5-6 and TRBJ2-3; D is perhaps TRBD2 (6 bases). The CDR3 sequence is 15 residues long. Trimming took 3 bases from V and 7 from J, leaving 18 bases between them. Looked up from germline, CDR1 is SGHDT and CDR2 is YYEEEE. Here the CDR3 DNA reads TGTGCCAGCAGCTCCCTGGGGGAGGACCACTATACGCAGTATTTT. Amino acids: CASSSLGEDHYTQYF.

V and J are TRBV11-3 and TRBJ2-3, with D unclear. The CDR3 sequence is 15 residues long. Germline CDR1 SGHNT, CDR2 YENEEA. The V end lost 5 bases, the J end lost 3 bases, and 15 bases lay between the germline ends. The CDR3 nucleotides are TGTGCCAGCAGCCCCGCCGTAGTAGAAACAGATACGCAGTATTTT. This codes for CASSPAVVETDTQYF.

The rearrangement links TRBV29-1 to TRBJ2-3, with TRBD1 identical over 8 bases. The CDR3 loop spans 13 amino acids. The germline V gene has CDR1 SQVTM and CDR2 ANQGSEA. The junction had 3 bases not matched to a gene; V was cut back by 6 bases and J by 1 base. The CDR3 protein is CSVRGPGTDTQYF. CDR3 in DNA: TGCAGCGTCAGGGGGCCGGGCACAGATACGCAGTATTTT.

V is TRBV28 and J is TRBJ2-3; 9 bases line up with TRBD2. From germline, CDR1 is MDHEN and CDR2 SYDVKM. There are 15 residues in the CDR3. The V gene end was trimmed by 9 bases and the J gene end by 3 bases; junction bases not matched to a gene: 10. The CDR3 coding sequence is TGTGCCAGTCCCCCCCTAGCGGGGAGAACAGATACGCAGTATTTT. This sequence encodes CASPPLAGRTDTQYF.

J is TRBJ2-3 and V is TRBV5-4, with TRBD2 matching over 8 bases. Germline assignment: CDR1 SGHNT and CDR2 YYREEE (reference sequence). The CDR3 runs 15 residues. V gave up 1 base and J gave up 1 base; unmatched junction bases: 2. For the CDR3, the DNA is TGTGCCAGCAGCTTGAAACTAGCGGGCACAGATACGCAGTATTTT. This codes for CASSLKLAGTDTQYF.

The V gene is TRBV5-5, the J gene TRBJ1-1, with D unresolved. The CDR3 is 13 residues long. CDR1 is SGHKS, CDR2 YYEKEE, per germline (reference sequence). The V end lost 1 base, the J end lost 4 bases, and 8 bases lay between the germline ends. The CDR3 DNA sequence: TGTGCCAGCAGCTTGAGTCTACCCACTGAAGCTTTCTTT. Its translation is CASSLSLPTEAFF.

This clone was detected once. The gene calls are TRBV6-6 and TRBJ2-3, with 7 bases matching TRBD1. This CDR3 contains 15 residues. Germline lookup yields CDR1 MNHNY and CDR2 SVGAGI (reference sequence). After removal of 4 bases from V and 7 bases from J, the junction contained 11 bases not matched to a gene. This chain's CDR3 is CASSSTGQRSNTQYF. Here the CDR3 DNA reads TGTGCCAGCAGTTCAACGGGACAGCGATCGAATACGCAGTATTTT.

This clone was detected once. The V and J genes are TRBV18 and TRBJ1-1; possibly TRBD1 for D (5 bases). The CDR3 has 15 amino acids. V lost 1 base and J lost 4, with 13 bases in between. Germline CDR1 and CDR2: KGHSH and LQKENI. The CDR3 DNA follows: TGTGCCAGCTCACCACTCCCGGCCGGGGGCACTGAAGCTTTCTTT. Protein: CASSPLPAGGTEAFF.

This clone appeared once. The chain recombines TRBV2 with TRBJ2-3; maybe TRBD2 (7 bases). The germline CDR1 and CDR2 sequences are SNHLY and FYNNEI. The CDR3 is 14 amino acids. The germline V and J ends were trimmed by 4 bases and 4 bases, with 12 bases remaining between them. The DNA of the CDR3 is TGTGCCAGCAGTGGCGCGGGGGCCTCAGATACGCAGTATTTT. This sequence encodes CASSGAGASDTQYF. Variable domain in full (rest from reference TRBV2 and TRBJ2-3): EPEVTQTPSHQVTQMGQEVILRCVPISNHLYFYWYRQILGQKVEFLVSFYNNEISEKSEIFDDQFSVERPDGSNFTLKIRSTKLEDSAMYFCASSGAGASDTQYFGPGTRLTVL.

In this sample, this clone turned up many times. CDR3: CASSLALVPTDTQYF. The CDR3 DNA follows: TGTGCCAGCAGCTTGGCTCTCGTCCCCACAGATACGCAGTATTTT. This chain links TRBV5-4 with TRBJ2-3, with D unresolved. The CDR3 runs 15 residues. V was trimmed by 0 bases and J by 2 bases, leaving 10 bases between them. Germline CDR1 and CDR2: SGHNT and YYREEE (reference sequence).

V and J are TRBV28 and TRBJ1-1; D gene unclear. Germline lookup yields CDR1 MDHEN and CDR2 SYDVKM. The CDR3 sequence is 12 residues long. Trimming left V 6 bases short and J 5 bases short, with 10 bases between. The chain's CDR3 is CASRPERTEAFF. The CDR3 DNA reads TGTGCCAGCAGACCAGAGAGGACTGAAGCTTTCTTT.

The sample holds a few counts of this clone. The chain couples TRBV7-2 to TRBJ1-4; D not certain. CDR1 and CDR2 from the germline V gene are SGHTA and FQGNSA. V was clipped by 3 bases and J by 7 bases, with 9 bases between them. CDR3 size: 13 residues. In nucleotides, the CDR3 is TGTGCCAGCAGCTTTTTGGGGAGTGAAAAACTGTTTTTT. This encodes CASSFLGSEKLFF.

The chain links TRBV7-6 to TRBJ1-3; D ambiguous. The germline V and J ends were trimmed by 5 bases and 0 bases, with 17 bases remaining between them. CDR3 length equals 17 residues. Germline CDR1 SGHVS, CDR2 FNYEAQ. In nucleotides, the CDR3 is TGTGCCAGCAGCCTGCAAGCGGGGTCGCTCTCTGGAAACACCATATATTTT. Translated, it gives CASSLQAGSLSGNTIYF.

This chain connects TRBV5-1 to TRBJ2-2; 11 bases match TRBD1. The CDR3 length is 17 residues. Germline loops: CDR1 SGHRS, CDR2 YFSETQ. V trimming: 4 bases; J trimming: 6 bases; junction bases outside the gene matches: 11. DNA of the CDR3: TGCGCCAGCAGCAGAGCATCCGGGACAGGGGGGTCCGGGGAGCTGTTTTTT. It is translated as CASSRASGTGGSGELFF.

The CDR3 DNA follows: TGTGCCAGCAGCTCCCTCGGACTAGCGGGGCCAATAGCCAAAAACATTCAGTACTTC. Its protein is CASSSLGLAGPIAKNIQYF. The chain carries TRBV11-2 and TRBJ2-4, with TRBD2 matching 12 bases. V lost 4 bases, J lost 0 bases, and 10 bases stayed unmatched. The germline gives CDR1 SGHAT, CDR2 FQNNGV. The CDR3 runs 19 residues.

In nucleotides, the CDR3 is TGTGCCAGTACTAGCGGGAGGAATGAGCAGTACTTC. Its translation is CASTSGRNEQYF. J is TRBJ2-7 and V is TRBV19; 11 bases match TRBD2. From germline, CDR1 is LNHDA and CDR2 SQIVND (reference sequence). J lost 7 bases, V lost 7 bases, and 3 bases had no gene match. The CDR3 totals 12 residues.